This entry is about one T cell receptor beta chain. Authors' data handling: Researchers report that nucleated cell counts were estimated from reference gene primer amplification. Data came from immunoSEQ multiplex PCR; TCRdb stores just in-frame clones and leaves some out. V and J calls and clone size are those listed in that table; D and trimming were worked out from the DNA. This sample has around 180,000 clones, with about 91% found just once. Germline V lookup: CDR1 SGHRS, CDR2 YFSETQ. The ends were cut back, 7 bases at V and 0 bases at J, with 11 bases in the middle. CDR3 size: 14 residues. This sample was taken from a study of blood T cell repertoires in COVID-19. Whole-study context: Researchers got acute and convalescent COVID-19 samples from the United States, Italy and Spain. T cells, B-cell-depleted T cells, or PBMCs provided the cDNA or gDNA that served as material.

The clonotype originates from a woman aged 25 to 39 with acute or convalescent COVID-19. The chain uses TRBV5-1 and TRBJ2-4, with D uncertain. The sample was peripheral blood. The CDR3: CASSTSLAKNIQYF. DNA for the CDR3: TGCGCCAGCTCCACATCTCTAGCCAAAAACATTCAGTACTTC.